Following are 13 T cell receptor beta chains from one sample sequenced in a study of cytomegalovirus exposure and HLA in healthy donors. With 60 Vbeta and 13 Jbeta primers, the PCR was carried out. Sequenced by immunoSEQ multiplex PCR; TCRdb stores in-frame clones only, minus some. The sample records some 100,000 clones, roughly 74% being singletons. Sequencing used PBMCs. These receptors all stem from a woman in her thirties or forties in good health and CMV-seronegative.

The DNA for the CDR3 is TGTGCCAGTAGCAGGAGGGGGCGAACGAACACTGAAGCTTTCTTT. It codes for CASSRRGRTNTEAFF. The chain joins TRBV19 to TRBJ1-1, with TRBD1 matching over 7 bases. V shed 6 bases and J 1 base; nucleotides not matched to a gene: 8. CDR1 LNHDA and CDR2 SQIVND come from the germline V gene (reference sequence). This CDR3 contains 15 residues.

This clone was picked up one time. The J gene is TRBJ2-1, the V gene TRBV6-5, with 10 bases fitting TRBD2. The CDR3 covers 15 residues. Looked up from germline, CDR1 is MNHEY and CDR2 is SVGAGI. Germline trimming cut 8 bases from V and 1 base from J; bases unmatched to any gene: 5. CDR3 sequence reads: CASQQREGSYNEQFF. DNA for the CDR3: TGTGCCAGCCAACAGCGGGAGGGGTCCTACAATGAGCAGTTCTTC.

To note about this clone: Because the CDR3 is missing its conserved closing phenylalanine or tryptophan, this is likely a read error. The CDR3 region is CASSLGDRGGNTIYV. CDR3 sequence (DNA): TGCGCCAGCAGCTTGGGAGACAGGGGTGGAAACACCATATATGTT. The chain uses TRBV5-1 and TRBJ1-3; 8 nucleotides align to TRBD1. Germline V CDR1 and CDR2: SGHRS, YFSETQ. This CDR3 is 15 amino acids long. V lost 0 bases to trimming and J lost 3 bases; unmatched junction nucleotides: 2.

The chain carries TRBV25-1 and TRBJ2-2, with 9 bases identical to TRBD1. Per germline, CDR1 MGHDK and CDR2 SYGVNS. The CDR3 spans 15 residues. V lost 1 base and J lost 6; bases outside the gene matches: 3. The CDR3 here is CASSEFTGGPGELFF. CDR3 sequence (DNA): TGTGCCAGCAGTGAATTTACAGGGGGCCCCGGGGAGCTGTTTTTT.

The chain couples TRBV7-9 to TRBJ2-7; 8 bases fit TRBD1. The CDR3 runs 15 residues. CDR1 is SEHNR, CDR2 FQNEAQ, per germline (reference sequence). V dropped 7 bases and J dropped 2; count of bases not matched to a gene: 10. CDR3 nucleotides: TGTGCCAGCATCAAGTCCGGACAGGGCGCCTACGAGCAGTACTTC. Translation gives CASIKSGQGAYEQYF.

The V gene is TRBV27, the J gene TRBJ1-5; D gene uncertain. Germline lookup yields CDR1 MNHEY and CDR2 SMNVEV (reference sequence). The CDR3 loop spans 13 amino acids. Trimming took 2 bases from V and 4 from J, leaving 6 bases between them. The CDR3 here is CASSLIRNQPQHF. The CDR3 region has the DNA TGTGCCAGCAGTTTAATCAGAAATCAGCCCCAGCATTTT.

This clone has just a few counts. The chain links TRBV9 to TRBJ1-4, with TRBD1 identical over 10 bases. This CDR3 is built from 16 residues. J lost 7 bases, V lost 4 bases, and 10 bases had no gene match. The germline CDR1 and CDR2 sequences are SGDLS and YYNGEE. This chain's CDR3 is CASSYKPGQGSEKLFF. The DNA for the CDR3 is TGTGCCAGCAGCTATAAACCGGGACAGGGGAGTGAAAAACTGTTTTTT.

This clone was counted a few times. The CDR3 sequence is CASSSSGGPGNEQFF. The CDR3 DNA is TGTGCCAGCAGCTCTAGCGGGGGTCCAGGTAATGAGCAGTTCTTC. The V and J genes are TRBV6-5 and TRBJ2-1; 10 bases fit TRBD2. From germline, CDR1 is MNHEY and CDR2 SVGAGI. J gave up 7 bases and V 6 bases, and 9 bases lay outside the gene matches. This CDR3 comprises 15 residues.

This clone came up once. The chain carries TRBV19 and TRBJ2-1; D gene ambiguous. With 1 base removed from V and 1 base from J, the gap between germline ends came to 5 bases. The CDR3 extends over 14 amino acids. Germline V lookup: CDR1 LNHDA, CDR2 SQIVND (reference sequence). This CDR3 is CASSIGRSYNEQFF. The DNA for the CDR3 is TGTGCCAGTAGTATAGGCCGGTCCTACAATGAGCAGTTCTTC.

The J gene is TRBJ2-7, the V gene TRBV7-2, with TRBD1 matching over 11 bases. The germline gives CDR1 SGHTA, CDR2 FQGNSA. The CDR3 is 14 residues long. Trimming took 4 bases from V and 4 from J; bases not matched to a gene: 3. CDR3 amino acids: CASSWTGGRYEQYF. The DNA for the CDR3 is TGTGCCAGCAGCTGGACAGGGGGCCGATACGAGCAGTACTTC.

Written as DNA, the CDR3 is TGTGCCAGCAGCTTAGTACCAGCGGGGAATAATTCACCCCTCCACTTT. It specifies CASSLVPAGNNSPLHF. The J gene is TRBJ1-6, the V gene TRBV13; D not resolved. The CDR3 is 16 residues long. CDR1 and CDR2 from the germline V gene are PRHDT and FYEKMQ (reference sequence). Trimming shortened V by 1 base and J by 5 bases, and 12 bases separated the two germline ends.

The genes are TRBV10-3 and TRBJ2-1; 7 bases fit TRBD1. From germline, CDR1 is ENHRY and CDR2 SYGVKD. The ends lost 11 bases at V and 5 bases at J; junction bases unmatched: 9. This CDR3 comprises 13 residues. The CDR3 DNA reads TGTGCCTCCAGAGTTGGGACAGACAATGAGCAGTTCTTC. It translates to CASRVGTDNEQFF.

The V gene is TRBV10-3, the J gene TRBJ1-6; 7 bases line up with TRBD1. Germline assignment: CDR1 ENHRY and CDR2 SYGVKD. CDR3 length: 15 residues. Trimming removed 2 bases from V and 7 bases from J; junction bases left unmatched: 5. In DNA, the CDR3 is TGTGCCATCAGTGAGACGGGACAGATAAATTCACCCCTCCACTTT. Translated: CAISETGQINSPLHF.